The 23 T cell receptor beta chains given below trace back to one sample, sequenced in a study of blood T cell dynamics during melanoma immunotherapy. Data came from immunoSEQ multiplex PCR; TCRdb stores just in-frame clones and leaves some out. The data contain roughly 2,700 clones, 87% of them singletons. The time point was: week 3, after first cycle of checkpoint inhibitor. Sample: blood, taken from a patient treated with checkpoint blockade. These TCRs come from a human donor with melanoma.

V gene TRBV19 combines with J gene TRBJ2-3; no clear D. V lost 3 bases and J 2 bases, leaving 3 bases between the germline ends. The CDR3 has 12 amino acids. Germline lookup yields CDR1 LNHDA and CDR2 SQIVND (reference sequence). The CDR3 reads CASSMTTDTQYF. In DNA form, the CDR3 reads TGTGCCAGTAGTATGACCACAGATACGCAGTATTTT.

This chain joins TRBV9 and TRBJ2-2; 7 bases agree with TRBD2. V shed 0 bases, J shed 7 bases, and the junction held 6 bases outside the gene matches. Germline CDR1 and CDR2: SGDLS and YYNGEE. The CDR3 is 15 amino acids. CDR3 bases: TGTGCCAGCAGCGTAGGGACTAGTCCTGGCGGGGAGCTGTTTTTT. Its protein is CASSVGTSPGGELFF. Filled out from reference TRBV9 and TRBJ2-2, the complete variable domain reads DSGVTQTPKHLITATGQRVTLRCSPRSGDLSVYWYQQSLDQGLQFLIQYYNGEERAKGNILERFSAQQFPDLHSELNLSSLELGDSALYFCASSVGTSPGGELFFGEGSRLTVL.

The chain recombines TRBV11-2 with TRBJ2-3; TRBD2 matches 13 bases. The CDR3 is 16 residues long. The germline V gene has CDR1 SGHAT and CDR2 FQNNGV. V lost 5 bases and J lost 5; bases outside the gene matches: 7. The DNA for the CDR3 is TGTGCCAGCAGCCAAGGGGGACTAGCGGGATTAGATACGCAGTATTTT. Protein: CASSQGGLAGLDTQYF.

The chain is built from TRBV7-2 and TRBJ1-1; tentatively, D is TRBD1 (5 bases). This CDR3 comprises 15 residues. Germline-derived CDR1 and CDR2 are SGHTA and FQGNSA. Trimming took off 0 bases at V and 3 bases at J, with 11 bases between the two ends. CDR3 in amino acids: CASSLALTAHTEAFF. CDR3 sequence (DNA): TGTGCCAGCAGCTTAGCGTTGACAGCCCACACTGAAGCTTTCTTT.

J is TRBJ2-1 and V is TRBV11-2; D tentatively reads TRBD1 or TRBD2 (5 bases each). There are 13 residues in the CDR3. Germline V gives CDR1 SGHAT, CDR2 FQNNGV. V dropped 5 bases and J dropped 14 bases, with 19 bases sitting between them. The DNA of the CDR3 is TGTGCCAGCAGCCGTCCGGGGACGGGTCGGGAGTTCTTC. Translated, it gives CASSRPGTGREFF.

V usage is TRBV28 and J usage is TRBJ1-2, with TRBD1 identical over 7 bases. CDR1 and CDR2 (germline): MDHEN, SYDVKM. V shed 4 bases, J shed 1 base, and the junction held 3 bases outside the gene matches. The length of the CDR3 is 14 residues. This chain's CDR3 is CASSSGQINYGYTF. CDR3 DNA: TGTGCCAGCAGTTCGGGACAGATTAACTATGGCTACACCTTC.

The chain uses TRBV5-8 and TRBJ2-4; 7 bases line up with TRBD2. J gave up 8 bases and V 0 bases, and 8 bases lay outside the gene matches. Germline V lookup: CDR1 SGHTS, CDR2 YDEGEE. The CDR3 contains 15 residues. As DNA, the CDR3 is TGTGCCAGCAGCTTGGAAGGGACTAACTTAGACATTCAGTACTTC. This sequence encodes CASSLEGTNLDIQYF.

The rearrangement uses TRBV7-2 and TRBJ1-5, with TRBD1 matching over 7 bases. Germline trimming cut 4 bases from V and 7 bases from J; bases unmatched to any gene: 7. The CDR3 runs to 14 residues. CDR1 and CDR2 (germline): SGHTA, FQGNSA. The CDR3 region is CASSSTGLTQPQHF. CDR3 in DNA: TGTGCCAGCAGCTCGACAGGGTTGACCCAGCCCCAGCATTTT.

In DNA, the CDR3 is TGTGCCAGCAGCTTAGTTAGGGGTGCGGGAGGGCCCTCCTACGAGCAGTACTTC. Amino acid sequence: CASSLVRGAGGPSYEQYF. The chain joins TRBV11-3 to TRBJ2-7; TRBD2 matches at 9 bases. V was clipped by 1 base and J by 0 bases; unmatched bases: 10. The CDR3 is made up of 18 amino acids. Germline V gene data show CDR1 as SGHNT and CDR2 as YENEEA.

The chain joins TRBV7-6 to TRBJ2-6; D is unclear. This CDR3 has 17 amino acids. The germline V and J ends were trimmed by 3 bases and 0 bases, with 12 bases remaining between them. Germline lookup yields CDR1 SGHVS and CDR2 FNYEAQ. For the CDR3, the DNA is TGTGCCAGCAGCTTGCTCCTAATGGGCTCTGGGGCCAACGTCCTGACTTTC. This sequence encodes CASSLLLMGSGANVLTF.

J is TRBJ2-5 and V is TRBV25-1, with TRBD1 matching 8 bases. The V gene end was trimmed by 5 bases and the J gene end by 2 bases; junction bases not matched to a gene: 10. Germline CDR1 MGHDK, CDR2 SYGVNS. The length of the CDR3 is 16 residues. The CDR3, as DNA: TGTGCCAGCAGTACGGAACAGGGGGGATGGCAAGAGACCCAGTACTTC. Translation gives CASSTEQGGWQETQYF.

The chain links TRBV5-1 to TRBJ1-3; 7 nucleotides line up with TRBD1. The CDR3 runs 15 residues. Germline CDR1 is SGHRS and CDR2 is YFSETQ. J gave up 0 bases and V 5 bases, and 5 bases lay outside the gene matches. The CDR3 loop reads CASSNQGGSGNTIYF. CDR3 DNA: TGCGCCAGCAGTAATCAGGGGGGCTCTGGAAACACCATATATTTT.

The J gene is TRBJ1-2, the V gene TRBV18; the D gene is possibly TRBD1 (6 bases). This CDR3 is 15 amino acids long. Per the germline V gene, CDR1 is KGHSH and CDR2 is LQKENI. Trimming left V 6 bases short and J 0 bases short, with 14 bases between. The CDR3 spells CASSPRTEANYGYTF. CDR3 DNA: TGTGCCAGCTCCCCCCGGACAGAAGCTAACTATGGCTACACCTTC.

V is TRBV9 and J is TRBJ2-5; TRBD2 agrees at 11 bases. Trimming at V came to 4 bases and at J to 4 bases, leaving 6 bases not matched to a gene. Looked up from germline, CDR1 is SGDLS and CDR2 is YYNGEE. The CDR3 has 15 residues. The CDR3 loop is CASSNSGRAVETQYF. As DNA, the CDR3 is TGTGCCAGCAGCAATAGCGGGAGGGCCGTAGAGACCCAGTACTTC.

The chain has TRBV19 and TRBJ2-2; no clear D gene. This CDR3 has 11 amino acids. Germline CDR1 reads LNHDA; CDR2 reads SQIVND (reference sequence). Trimming took off 4 bases at V and 3 bases at J, with 0 bases between the two ends. CDR3 in amino acids: CASSNTGELFF. As DNA, the CDR3 is TGTGCCAGTAGTAACACCGGGGAGCTGTTTTTT.

This clone was counted once. At one of its ends the junction is not consistent with the germline gene, which may arise from a read error. The rearrangement joins TRBV5-5 to TRBJ1-3, with 8 positions matching TRBD1. The CDR3 length is 16 residues. Germline V gene data show CDR1 as SGHKS and CDR2 as YYEKEE (reference sequence). The CDR3 sequence: CASSGVTGELGNTICF. In DNA form, the CDR3 reads TGTGCCAGCAGCGGCGTGACAGGGGAGTTAGGAAACACCATATGTTTT.

This chain links TRBV11-2 with TRBJ2-4; D is ambiguous. Trimming left V 4 bases short and J 0 bases short, with 4 bases between. CDR1 SGHAT and CDR2 FQNNGV come from the germline V gene. The length of the CDR3 is 13 residues. CDR3 sequence: CASSSLAKNIQYF. The CDR3 DNA reads TGTGCCAGCAGCTCCCTAGCCAAAAACATTCAGTACTTC.

This clone is a singleton in its sample. V and J are TRBV27 and TRBJ2-5, with 8 bases fitting TRBD1. After removal of 5 bases from V and 4 bases from J, the junction contained 9 bases not matched to a gene. The CDR3 runs 15 residues. Looked up from germline, CDR1 is MNHEY and CDR2 is SMNVEV (reference sequence). As DNA, the CDR3 is TGTGCCAGCAGTACCCGGCAGGGGGCGGGAGAGACCCAGTACTTC. It translates to CASSTRQGAGETQYF.

This chain connects TRBV11-3 to TRBJ1-1; tentatively, D is TRBD1 (6 bases). This CDR3 contains 14 residues. Trimming removed 2 bases at V and 5 bases at J, with 12 bases between. From germline, CDR1 is SGHNT and CDR2 YENEEA. CDR3 nucleotide sequence: TGTGCCAGCAGCTTAACAGGGATGCGGACTGAAGCTTTCTTT. Amino acid sequence: CASSLTGMRTEAFF.

The rearrangement links TRBV2 to TRBJ2-5, with D possibly TRBD2 on 6 matching bases. This CDR3 comprises 15 residues. V lost 3 bases to trimming and J lost 2 bases, with 13 bases between them. Germline-derived CDR1 and CDR2 are SNHLY and FYNNEI. The CDR3 reads CASSEGLTPQETQYF. The DNA of the CDR3 is TGTGCCAGCAGTGAGGGACTGACACCGCAAGAGACCCAGTACTTC.

This clone came up a few times. J is TRBJ2-1 and V is TRBV10-3; TRBD2 matches at 9 bases. After removal of 0 bases from V and 5 bases from J, the junction contained 8 bases not matched to a gene. This CDR3 comprises 17 residues. Germline V gives CDR1 ENHRY, CDR2 SYGVKD. CDR3 in DNA: TGTGCCATCAGTGAGTCGAGGGCTAGCGGGGATCACAATGAGCAGTTCTTC. Translating gives CAISESRASGDHNEQFF.

This clone showed up just once. The rearrangement uses TRBV21-1 and TRBJ2-3; TRBD1 is the table's D call and was not checked against the DNA. TRBV21-1 represents a pseudogene. The CDR3 contains 13 residues. Here the CDR3 reads CASSGHWIHAQYF. Here the CDR3 DNA reads TGTGCCAGCAGCGGGCACTGGATACATGCGCAGTATTTT.

This chain joins TRBV12-5 and TRBJ1-1, with D perhaps matching TRBD1 (5 bases). CDR3 length: 14 amino acids. CDR1 is LGHNT, CDR2 FRNRAP, per germline. Trimming cost V 3 bases and J 4 bases, with 12 bases left between them. CDR3 residues: CASGLGAEITEAFF. The CDR3 nucleotides are TGTGCTAGTGGTTTAGGGGCCGAAATCACTGAAGCTTTCTTT.